A selection of T cell receptor beta chains follows, all from one sample in a study of shared clonotypes between healthy human individuals. Generated by immunoSEQ multiplex PCR, the TCRdb table keeps only in-frame clones and is missing some. The sample has roughly 2 million clones, 90% to 95% seen once. The sample was naive CD4+ T cells sorted from blood. The receptors were sampled from a man aged 18-30 years in good health. Each CDR3 is given without its conserved first and last residue.

J gene | V gene | CDR3 length | CDR3 protein
TRBJ2-2 | TRBV7-9 | 12 | ASRGRAVTGELF
TRBJ2-5 | TRBV28 | 14 | ASVPGGTRGGETQY
TRBJ2-3 | TRBV7-8 | 14 | ASSSFSGTSTDTQY
TRBJ2-4 | TRBV30 | 13 | AWTGGSLAKNIQY
TRBJ2-1 | TRBV5-8 | 14 | ASSLGAGLGHNEQF
TRBJ1-1 | TRBV6-5 | 9 | ASSRNTEAF
TRBJ2-5 | TRBV29-1 | 14 | SAQLPGVVMKETQY
TRBJ2-2 | TRBV30 | 9 | AWSVTGHLF
TRBJ1-1 | TRBV6-5 | 11 | ASSYRRNTEAF
TRBJ2-1 | TRBV5-1 | 12 | ASRLAGDYNEQF
TRBJ2-7 | TRBV19 | 14 | ASSIYPGLAAVGQY
TRBJ1-2 | TRBV6-5 | 13 | ASSYSGTTPRGYT
TRBJ1-5 | TRBV2 | 12 | ASSLGTDNQPQH
TRBJ2-3 | TRBV28 | 15 | ASSLGPGTGATDTQY
TRBJ1-2 | TRBV19 | 10 | ASSIPGNGYT
TRBJ2-6 | TRBV7-9 | 14 | ASSFQQRSGANVLT
TRBJ2-5 | TRBV5-1 | 12 | ASKVGGGQETQY
TRBJ1-1 | TRBV10-1 | 11 | ASSERPRAEAF
TRBJ2-5 | TRBV9 | 13 | ASSGGSSEMETQY
TRBJ2-2 | TRBV2 | 10 | ASGEGSGELF
TRBJ2-2 | TRBV7-2 | 15 | ASSLYGAGGLPGELF
TRBJ1-1 | TRBV29-1 | 12 | SVGRLPMNTEAF
TRBJ1-1 | TRBV11-1 | 13 | ASSPGQVMNTEAF
TRBJ2-1 | TRBV11-3 | 12 | ASSSGSVFDEQF
TRBJ1-6 | TRBV9 | 12 | ASRGTGLNSPLH
TRBJ2-3 | TRBV5-1 | 13 | ASSLEGRSTDTQY
TRBJ1-2 | TRBV5-6 | 12 | ASSSGVSNYGYT
TRBJ2-7 | TRBV11-2 | 13 | ASSPSSGSSYEQY
TRBJ2-3 | TRBV15 | 12 | ATSGGQTTDTQY
TRBJ2-2 | TRBV5-1 | 12 | ASSLTALELELF
TRBJ2-1 | TRBV10-3 | 12 | AISAGPPYNEQF
TRBJ1-1 | TRBV5-1 | 12 | ASSPGGVNTEAF
TRBJ1-4 | TRBV30 | 12 | AWSRGNPNEKLF
TRBJ2-5 | TRBV5-1 | 12 | ASSLVVGQETQY
TRBJ1-5 | TRBV7-9 | 15 | ASSLAGSGTGYQPQH
TRBJ2-1 | TRBV6-5 | 13 | ASSSRGRPYNEQF
TRBJ2-7 | TRBV28 | 9 | ASSLWSEQY
TRBJ2-1 | TRBV5-1 | 9 | ASSLDNEQF
TRBJ1-5 | TRBV4-1 | 15 | ASSQVLSASPNQPQH
TRBJ2-7 | TRBV7-8 | 13 | ASSNLRGQIYEQY
TRBJ1-2 | TRBV6-1 | 11 | ASNHEQNYGYT
TRBJ1-4 | TRBV9 | 13 | ASSVGGTGLEKLF
TRBJ1-5 | TRBV28 | 13 | ASSLPVGEGLAQH
TRBJ2-2 | TRBV10-3 | 13 | AISERPGITGELF
TRBJ2-7 | TRBV6-5 | 9 | ASRRGGEQY
TRBJ2-2 | TRBV6-1 | 13 | ASTPRDVNTGELF
TRBJ1-6 | TRBV6-6 | 11 | ASRDRGNSPLH
TRBJ2-3 | TRBV29-1 | 13 | SVDGATTSTDTQY
TRBJ1-1 | TRBV2 | 13 | ASSTGAGLNTEAF
TRBJ1-6 | TRBV6-5 | 13 | ASSYERQGNSPLH
TRBJ1-5 | TRBV23-1 | 14 | ASSQSQGASNQPQH
TRBJ2-5 | TRBV7-2 | 14 | ASSYNSAALQETQY